Sequencing of this TCR beta chain was carried out in a study of resident and recirculating memory T cells in vitiligo. Looking at the study overall: Samples were epidermis from two lesional and two nonlesional sites, plus PBMCs.

Worth noting for this clone: Its target is not known.

Germline V CDR1 and CDR2: SGHRS, YFSETQ. The CDR3 runs 14 residues. The junction had 9 bases not matched to a gene; V was cut back by 2 bases and J by 13 bases. Clones were read by immunoSEQ multiplex PCR, and TCRdb kept only the in-frame ones, dropping some. The data show 75,000 to 95,000 clones, around 90% seen once. Stability required unchanged lesions during the previous 6 months. General study points: Vitiligo lesions lacked a unique dominant clone, and clonality varied. Sequences differed between biopsy sites and patients, suggesting private specificity.

J is TRBJ2-7 and V is TRBV5-1, with 13 positions matching TRBD2. The receptor was isolated from a male donor with vitiligo. Sequencing was done on a sample of blood. In DNA, the CDR3 is TGCGCCAGCAGCTTAGGGACTAGCGGGACTAAGGACTACTTC. Translation: CASSLGTSGTKDYF. The full variable domain, with the rest looked up from reference TRBV5-1 and TRBJ2-7, is KAGVTQTPRYLIKTRGQQVTLSCSPISGHRSVSWYQQTPGQGLQFLFEYFSETQRNKGNFPGRFSGRQFSNSRSEMNVSTLELGDSALYLCASSLGTSGTKDYFGPGTRLTVT.